This section outlines one TCR beta chain sequence together with its context. Its antigen is still unknown. These data come from a study of cytotoxic CD8 clonotypes in ibrutinib-treated CLL. Study details: Responses: some 25 partial, 2 complete; after median around 70 months, around 14 stayed remitted, 12 progressed. Treatment had run for a median about 12 months, range 6 to 36, when response samples were taken. Regarding the study as a whole: Clonality increased with ibrutinib response but returned toward baseline at progression.

T cells were sequenced at a targeted depth of 1 in 200,000 to 1 in 1 million. Sequencing used immunoSEQ multiplex PCR; TCRdb keeps in-frame clones, though not all of them. The sample has some 130,000 clones; about 91% are singletons. The CDR3 totals 15 residues. Germline CDR1 reads SGHDN; CDR2 reads FVKESK. Trimming took 0 bases from V and 7 from J, leaving 12 bases between them. Material: PBMCs, obtained after 12 months of ibrutinib treatment. The sequence was collected from a human donor with chronic lymphocytic leukemia. The J gene is TRBJ1-4, the V gene TRBV14; D is unclear. CDR3 nucleotide sequence: TGTGCCAGCAGCCAAGAGTTGCGACGCGGTGAAAAACTGTTTTTT. Its protein product is CASSQELRRGEKLFF.